Following are 4 T cell receptor beta chains from one sample sequenced in a study of T cell changes during pregnancy in multiple sclerosis. Data came from immunoSEQ multiplex PCR; TCRdb stores just in-frame clones and leaves some out. This sample has tens of thousands of clones, with roughly nine tenths found just once. The sample here was PBMCs, taken in the first trimester of pregnancy. These receptor sequences come from a female donor in good health, serving as a control in a pregnancy study. Some clones in this sample may be carry-over from other donors' samples.

This chain uses TRBV7-9 with TRBJ2-2, with a weak D call TRBD1 (6 bases). This CDR3 comprises 15 residues. Trimming stripped 2 bases from V and 5 bases from J, with 12 bases between. The germline V gene has CDR1 SEHNR and CDR2 FQNEAQ (reference sequence). CDR3 amino acids: CASSLFQGRTGELFF. CDR3 sequence (DNA): TGTGCCAGCAGCTTATTTCAGGGGCGGACCGGGGAGCTGTTTTTT.

V is TRBV6-5 and J is TRBJ1-1, with D possibly matching TRBD1 (5 bases). The CDR3 contains 16 residues. V lost 1 base, J lost 0 bases, and 12 bases lay in between. Germline V gene sequence: CDR1 MNHEY, CDR2 SVGAGI. The CDR3 DNA sequence: TGTGCCAGCAGTTACTTTTTAGGGGCGATGAACACTGAAGCTTTCTTT. Protein: CASSYFLGAMNTEAFF.

The chain combines TRBV27 with TRBJ2-7, with D unclear. There are 14 residues in the CDR3. Germline V gene data show CDR1 as MNHEY and CDR2 as SMNVEV (reference sequence). V lost 5 bases and J 4 bases, leaving 15 bases between the germline ends. The CDR3 DNA sequence: TGTGCCAGCAGTCAGACATCAGGTTTATACGAGCAGTACTTC. Amino acids: CASSQTSGLYEQYF.

The table lists this clone with a count of one. The chain employs TRBV30 and TRBJ2-1, with 7 bases aligning to TRBD2. Germline assignment: CDR1 GTSNPN and CDR2 SVGIG (reference sequence). CDR3 size: 13 residues. With V trimmed by 2 bases and J by 12 bases, 10 bases remained unmatched. The CDR3 nucleotides are TGTGCCTGGAGTTTCGGCGGGAGAGGGGCGCAGTTCTTC. Translating gives CAWSFGGRGAQFF.